The TCR beta chain under discussion was sequenced for a study of a mutant IDH1 vaccine in newly diagnosed glioma. About the study: There were roughly 60% males and about 38% females among treated patients, whose mean age was approximately 38 years. The study's findings and limits: Whatever changes occurred in top peripheral T cell clonotypes seemed unrelated to pseudoprogression.

The germline V gene has CDR1 ENHRY and CDR2 SYGVKD. The CDR3 sequence is 11 residues long. V was shortened by 3 bases and J by 8 bases, with 4 bases between the two germline ends. Time point meaning: week 5, during vaccination. What each vaccine dose contained was 300 ug of mutant IDH1 20-mer peptide, accompanied by topical imiquimod. In every donor, the tumor was a new WHO grade 3 or 4 IDH1-mutant, ATRX-lost astrocytoma. In regard to this clone: What it recognizes is unknown.

TCRdb's copy holds only in-frame clones and misses some; the assay was immunoSEQ multiplex PCR. The table includes about 83,000 clones, roughly 90% detected once. This sample comprised PBMCs, obtained from a glioma patient whose treatment included an IDH1 peptide vaccine. The gene calls are TRBV10-3 and TRBJ2-2; D remains ambiguous. This TCR came from a woman in her 50s with glioma. The CDR3 DNA reads as TGTGCCATCAGTGACCGGGGGGAGCTGTTTTTT. Protein: CAISDRGELFF.